One sample yielded the 17 T cell receptor beta chains listed below, sequenced in a study of blood T cell repertoires in COVID-19. Profiling relied on immunoSEQ multiplex PCR, and the TCRdb table lists in-frame clones only, not all of them. The sample records 220,000 or so clones, around 83% being singletons. Sequencing was done on a sample of peripheral blood. The receptor set was obtained from a woman over 75 with COVID-19, enrolled during active disease.

The chain joins TRBV28 to TRBJ2-2, with 7 bases that match TRBD2. V was clipped by 3 bases and J by 5 bases; unmatched bases: 9. Germline CDR1 and CDR2: MDHEN and SYDVKM. This CDR3 has 16 residues. The CDR3 spells CASSLEGGPRTGELFF. The CDR3 bases are TGTGCCAGCAGTTTGGAGGGAGGGCCCAGGACCGGGGAGCTGTTTTTT.

J is TRBJ2-1 and V is TRBV24-1; D unclear. Germline V gives CDR1 KGHDR, CDR2 SFDVKD. V was pared by 5 bases and J by 0 bases, with 4 bases between. The CDR3 is made up of 13 amino acids. CDR3 protein: CATSGLSYNEQFF. CDR3 DNA sequence: TGTGCCACCAGTGGTCTCTCCTACAATGAGCAGTTCTTC.

The V and J genes are TRBV7-3 and TRBJ1-1; D is unresolved. Germline values: CDR1 SGHTA, CDR2 FQGTGA. This CDR3 spans 16 amino acids. V dropped 1 base and J dropped 2 bases, with 14 bases sitting between them. The CDR3 sequence: CASSLSARGRNTEAFF. Written as DNA, the CDR3 is TGTGCCAGCAGCTTAAGCGCCCGCGGCCGTAACACTGAAGCTTTCTTT.

The rearrangement uses TRBV7-2 and TRBJ1-2, with D possibly TRBD1 on 6 matching bases. V was cut by 3 bases and J by 9 bases, with 17 bases left in between. Germline V gene lookup returns CDR1 SGHTA and CDR2 FQGNSA. The CDR3 loop spans 14 amino acids. CDR3: CASSLTGGGASYTF. The CDR3 nucleotides are TGTGCCAGCAGCTTGACAGGTGGTGGGGCAAGCTACACCTTC.

The gene calls are TRBV9 and TRBJ1-4; possibly TRBD1 for D (5 bases). The CDR3 spans 15 residues. V was clipped by 0 bases and J by 5 bases, with 11 bases between them. Per germline, CDR1 SGDLS and CDR2 YYNGEE. The CDR3 DNA reads as TGTGCCAGCAGCGTAGATCCCCAGGGCAATGAAAAACTGTTTTTT. It yields the protein CASSVDPQGNEKLFF.

J is TRBJ2-1 and V is TRBV3-1 (or the pseudogene TRBV3-2); 13 positions agree with TRBD2. CDR1 and CDR2 (germline): LGHDT, YNNKEL (reference sequence). The trim removed 4 bases at V and 9 bases at J, leaving 6 bases unmatched. The CDR3 loop spans 15 amino acids. The CDR3: CASSLTSGRGGEQFF. The CDR3 bases are TGTGCCAGCAGCCTTACTAGCGGGAGGGGAGGTGAGCAGTTCTTC.

This clone has just one count. This chain connects TRBV5-1 to TRBJ1-5; D is undetermined. Trimming took off 0 bases at V and 7 bases at J, with 11 bases between the two ends. The CDR3 contains 14 residues. Germline loops: CDR1 SGHRS, CDR2 YFSETQ. DNA for the CDR3: TGCGCCAGCAGCTTGGGGACCGGGATACAGCCCCAGCATTTT. Its protein product is CASSLGTGIQPQHF.

The chain carries TRBV30 and TRBJ1-2; no firm D call. The CDR3 spans 14 residues. V was clipped by 4 bases and J by 8 bases, with 20 bases between them. CDR1 and CDR2 (germline): GTSNPN, SVGIG (reference sequence). The DNA for the CDR3 is TGTGCCTGGACCGGACTCCATATCGGCAGCGGCTACACCTTC. Protein sequence: CAWTGLHIGSGYTF.

This sequence joins TRBV5-4 and TRBJ2-1; D not certain. Deletions cut 0 bases from V and 5 bases from J, with 6 bases between. CDR3 length equals 13 residues. CDR1 is SGHNT and CDR2 is YYREEE in the germline V gene (reference sequence). In DNA form, the CDR3 reads TGTGCCAGCAGCTTGGCTAGAAACAATGAGCAGTTCTTC. Its protein product is CASSLARNNEQFF.

The J gene is TRBJ1-4, the V gene TRBV3-1 (or the pseudogene TRBV3-2); D is ambiguous. The V end lost 4 bases, the J end lost 4 bases, and 13 bases lay between the germline ends. CDR1 LGHDT and CDR2 YNNKEL come from the germline V gene (reference sequence). The CDR3 is 15 amino acids. CDR3 DNA sequence: TGTGCCAGCAGCCCCATATCGGGGTATAATGAAAAACTGTTTTTT. Translated: CASSPISGYNEKLFF.

The J gene is TRBJ1-1, the V gene TRBV29-1; the D gene is possibly TRBD1 (5 bases). This CDR3 comprises 14 residues. Trimming pared 4 bases from V and 1 base from J, leaving 13 bases between. The germline V gene has CDR1 SQVTM and CDR2 ANQGSEA. The CDR3, as DNA: TGCAGCGTTGGCCGCGACAGACAGAACACTGAAGCTTTCTTT. Translation gives CSVGRDRQNTEAFF.

This clone showed up just a few times. The V and J genes are TRBV7-9 and TRBJ1-1; maybe TRBD1 (5 bases). CDR1 is SEHNR and CDR2 is FQNEAQ in the germline V gene (reference sequence). The CDR3 has 13 residues. V gave up 3 bases and J gave up 0 bases, with 5 bases separating them. CDR3 amino acids: CASSFRVNTEAFF. Here the CDR3 DNA reads TGTGCCAGCAGCTTCAGGGTGAACACTGAAGCTTTCTTT. Complete variable domain (other parts from reference TRBV7-9 and TRBJ1-1): DTGVSQNPRHKITKRGQNVTFRCDPISEHNRLYWYRQTLGQGPEFLTYFQNEAQLEKSRLLSDRFSAERPKGSFSTLEIQRTEQGDSAMYLCASSFRVNTEAFFGQGTRLTVV.

The J gene is TRBJ2-3, the V gene TRBV5-6; 8 bases fit TRBD2. The V segment lost 0 bases and the J segment 1 base; nucleotides outside the gene matches: 4. The CDR3 covers 16 residues. The V gene's germline CDR1 is SGHDT and CDR2 YYEEEE. The CDR3 is CASSLDREGGTDTQYF. The DNA for the CDR3 is TGTGCCAGCAGCTTGGACCGGGAGGGGGGCACAGATACGCAGTATTTT.

J is TRBJ1-1 and V is TRBV7-8, with a possible D match to TRBD1 (6 bases). From germline, CDR1 is SGHVS and CDR2 FQNEAQ. The CDR3 loop spans 13 amino acids. Trimming removed 5 bases at V and 4 bases at J, with 11 bases between. The CDR3: CASSTGDTTEAFF. The CDR3 DNA is TGTGCCAGCAGCACCGGGGACACCACTGAAGCTTTCTTT. Combining the CDR3 with reference TRBV7-8 and TRBJ1-1 gives the whole variable domain GAGVSQSPRYKVAKRGQDVALRCDPISGHVSLFWYQQALGQGPEFLTYFQNEAQLDKSGLPSDRFFAERPEGSVSTLKIQRTQQEDSAVYLCASSTGDTTEAFFGQGTRLTVV.

In its sample, this clone was seen many times. The V gene is TRBV19, the J gene TRBJ1-2; TRBD1 is a possible D gene (6 bases). The CDR3 is 14 amino acids. Deletions cut 1 base from V and 4 bases from J, with 10 bases between. From germline, CDR1 is LNHDA and CDR2 SQIVND (reference sequence). The CDR3 is CASSIVLDSYGYTF. For the CDR3, the DNA is TGTGCCAGTAGTATAGTACTGGACAGCTATGGCTACACCTTC.

The rearrangement uses TRBV20-1 and TRBJ2-5; perhaps TRBD2 as D (6 bases). This CDR3 comprises 11 residues. Germline V gene lookup returns CDR1 DFQATT and CDR2 SNEGSKA (reference sequence). V dropped 2 bases and J dropped 5 bases, with 6 bases sitting between them. The DNA of the CDR3 is TGCAGTGCTAGACGGGGGGAGACCCAGTACTTC. Encoded protein: CSARRGETQYF.

The chain joins TRBV6-5 to TRBJ1-5; D perhaps matches TRBD1 (5 bases). CDR1 is MNHEY and CDR2 is SVGAGI in the germline V gene. V lost 4 bases to trimming and J lost 1 base, with 8 bases between them. The CDR3 is made up of 14 amino acids. In DNA, the CDR3 is TGTGCCAGCAGTTTCCAGGGAAGCAATCAGCCCCAGCATTTT. Amino acids: CASSFQGSNQPQHF.